In its sample, the clone carrying this TCR beta chain was seen many times. The antigen is unknown. These data originate in a study of neurological immune-mediated disorders. General study findings and limits: None of the CDR3 amino acid sequences of expanded clones recurred across subjects, suggesting private repertoires in all groups. Multiple sclerosis patients had less TCR clonal expansion than even healthy controls, unlike HTLV-1-associated myelopathy.

This CDR3 is 15 amino acids long. The V and J ends lost 2 bases and 2 bases respectively, with 12 bases between them. Germline CDR1 and CDR2: MDHEN and SYDVKM. Synthesis of cDNA was carried out by template-switch 5'RACE. The reaction used 10-nucleotide random UMIs. Sequencing runs each generated in excess of 170 million TCR-beta sequences derived from 15-18 subjects. TCRdb recomputed calls from the 5' RACE reads with MiXCR, one row per CDR3 protein. Of about 79,000 distinct CDR3 sequences listed, 13% to 15% are singletons. The sample taken for sequencing was PBMCs. The receptor was derived from a woman aged 45 to 65 in good health. This chain links TRBV28 with TRBJ2-5; tentatively, D is TRBD1 or TRBD2 (5 bases each). DNA for the CDR3: TGTGCCAGCAGTTTAACCGGATGGGGGCAAGAGACCCAGTACTTC. It encodes CASSLTGWGQETQYF.